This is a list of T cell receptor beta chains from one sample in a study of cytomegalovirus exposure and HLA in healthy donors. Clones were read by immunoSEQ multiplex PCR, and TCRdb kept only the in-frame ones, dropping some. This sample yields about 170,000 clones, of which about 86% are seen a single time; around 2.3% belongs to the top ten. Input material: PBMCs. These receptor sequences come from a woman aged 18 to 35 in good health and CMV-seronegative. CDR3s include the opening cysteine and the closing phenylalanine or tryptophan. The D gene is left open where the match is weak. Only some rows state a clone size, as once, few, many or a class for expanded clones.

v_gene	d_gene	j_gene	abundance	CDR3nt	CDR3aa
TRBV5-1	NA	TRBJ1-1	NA	TGCGCCAGCAGCTTGGTCGGAGGGGAATTCACTGAAGCTTTCTTT	CASSLVGGEFTEAFF
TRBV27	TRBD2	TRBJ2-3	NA	TGTGCCAGCAGTCTAATTGGACTAGCCGGGGGTGGTGGTACGCAGTATTTT	CASSLIGLAGGGGTQYF
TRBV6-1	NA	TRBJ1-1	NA	TGTGCCAGCAGCGATCAGGGGTACACTGAAGCTTTCTTT	CASSDQGYTEAFF
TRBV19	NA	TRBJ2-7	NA	TGTGCCAGTAGTGTACGGGGGTTGAGCTCCTACGAGCAGTACTTC	CASSVRGLSSYEQYF
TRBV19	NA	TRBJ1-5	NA	TGTGCCAGTAAAACCCCGGGGGGGGTTCGCAATCAGCCCCAGCATTTT	CASKTPGGVRNQPQHF
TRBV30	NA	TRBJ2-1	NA	TGTGCCTGGAGTCAACGGGGGTTCCCCTCCAATGAGCAGTTCTTC	CAWSQRGFPSNEQFF
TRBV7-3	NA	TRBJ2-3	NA	TGTGCCAGCAGCCGAGGCGACAGCACAGATACGCAGTATTTT	CASSRGDSTDTQYF
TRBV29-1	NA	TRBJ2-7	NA	TGCAGCGTTGAATGGGGCTCCAGGGGTGAAGAGCAGTACTTC	CSVEWGSRGEEQYF
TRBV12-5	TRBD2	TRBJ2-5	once	TGTGCTAGTGCCAACCTCACCGGACTAGCGGACCAAGAGACCCAGTACTTC	CASANLTGLADQETQYF
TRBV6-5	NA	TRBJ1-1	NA	TGTGCCAGCAGTCAGGGTGTCTCTCCTGAAGCTTTCTTT	CASSQGVSPEAFF
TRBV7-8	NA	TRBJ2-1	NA	TGTGCCAGCAGCTTAGGAACCGCGGTTAACTCCTACAATGAGCAGTTCTTC	CASSLGTAVNSYNEQFF
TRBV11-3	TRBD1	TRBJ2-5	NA	TGTGCCAGCAGCTTCGGGACAGGGTATCAAGAGACCCAGTACTTC	CASSFGTGYQETQYF
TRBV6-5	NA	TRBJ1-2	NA	TGTGCCAGCAGTTACGACGGGACACACTATGGCTACACCTTC	CASSYDGTHYGYTF
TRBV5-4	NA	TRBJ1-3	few	TGTGCCAGCAGCCGGAGGGGGGGAGCAGGAGGAAACACCATATATTTT	CASSRRGGAGGNTIYF
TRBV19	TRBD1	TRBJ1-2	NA	TGTGCCAGTAGTCCTTACGACAGGGAAGGCTATGGCTACACCTTC	CASSPYDREGYGYTF
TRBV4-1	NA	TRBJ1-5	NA	TGCGCCAGCAGCCAAGGGGGGGAACATAGCAATCAGCCCCAGCATTTT	CASSQGGEHSNQPQHF
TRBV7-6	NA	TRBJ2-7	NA	TGTGCCAGCAGCTTCAAGGGGGACGGGGTTAGAAGCTCCTACGAGCAGTACTTC	CASSFKGDGVRSSYEQYF
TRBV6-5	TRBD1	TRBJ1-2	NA	TGTGCCAGCAGTCTAACAGGGGGCGATGGCTACACCTTC	CASSLTGGDGYTF
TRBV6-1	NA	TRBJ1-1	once	TGTGCCAGCAGTGAATTAAACACTGAAGCTTTCTTT	CASSELNTEAFF
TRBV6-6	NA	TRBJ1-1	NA	TGTGCCAGCAGTTCAGAACGGACAGATAACACTGAAGCTTTCTTT	CASSSERTDNTEAFF
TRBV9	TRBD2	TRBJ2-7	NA	TGTGCCAGCAGCCCTTGGGCTAGCGGTCCCTACGAGCAGTACTTC	CASSPWASGPYEQYF
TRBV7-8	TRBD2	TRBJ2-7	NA	TGTGCCAGCAGCTTAGGGCGACTAGCGTTTATCGACGAGCAGTACTTC	CASSLGRLAFIDEQYF
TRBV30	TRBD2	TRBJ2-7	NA	TGTGCCTGGAGTTGGGGACTAGGTATAGACGAGCAGTACTTC	CAWSWGLGIDEQYF